A single sample is the source of the 28 T cell receptor beta chains below, sequenced in a study of cytomegalovirus exposure and HLA in healthy donors. The PCR had 60 Vbeta and 13 Jbeta primers. Data came from immunoSEQ multiplex PCR; TCRdb stores just in-frame clones and leaves some out. Among more than 100,000 clones listed, 73% were seen once. Sequences were obtained from PBMCs. The receptors stem from a woman in her thirties or forties in good health and CMV-seronegative.

The chain combines TRBV10-3 with TRBJ2-7; 7 bases line up with TRBD1. Germline V gene lookup returns CDR1 ENHRY and CDR2 SYGVKD. V was clipped by 5 bases and J by 5 bases; unmatched bases: 9. CDR3 length equals 14 residues. The CDR3 nucleotides read TGTGCCATCAGTCCCATGCGACAGGGCCACGAGCAGTACTTC. Its translation: CAISPMRQGHEQYF.

The J gene is TRBJ1-4, the V gene TRBV2; 9 bases align to TRBD1. This CDR3 is 15 amino acids long. CDR1 and CDR2 from the germline V gene are SNHLY and FYNNEI. V trimming: 5 bases; J trimming: 8 bases; junction bases outside the gene matches: 9. The CDR3 loop is CASSPRDRATEKLFF. In DNA form, the CDR3 reads TGTGCCAGCAGTCCCCGGGACAGGGCGACCGAAAAACTGTTTTTT.

The chain employs TRBV5-1 and TRBJ2-5, with TRBD1 identical over 11 bases. The junction had 5 bases not matched to a gene; V was cut back by 1 base and J by 3 bases. The germline V gene encodes CDR1 SGHRS and CDR2 YFSETQ. The CDR3 is 16 residues long. The CDR3 loop reads CASSLRTGGMEETQYF. CDR3 DNA sequence: TGCGCCAGCAGCTTGCGGACAGGGGGCATGGAAGAGACCCAGTACTTC.

The chain is built from TRBV7-2 and TRBJ2-2; D call uncertain. This CDR3 is built from 11 residues. Germline-derived CDR1 and CDR2 are SGHTA and FQGNSA. The V end lost 7 bases, the J end lost 8 bases, and 8 bases lay between the germline ends. For the CDR3, the DNA is TGTGCCAGCACCCCGAGTGGGGAGCTGTTTTTT. This sequence encodes CASTPSGELFF.

The rearrangement uses TRBV29-1 and TRBJ2-5, with TRBD2 as a possible D gene (7 bases). V gave up 4 bases and J gave up 0 bases, with 18 bases separating them. Germline CDR1 SQVTM, CDR2 ANQGSEA. This CDR3 contains 16 residues. The CDR3 nucleotides read TGCAGCGTTGGTAGGGGGGGACCTCGGTACCAAGAGACCCAGTACTTC. It codes for CSVGRGGPRYQETQYF.

This clone is a singleton in its sample. The CDR3 here is CASRTQGALLETQYF. The CDR3 DNA reads as TGTGCCAGCAGAACACAGGGGGCGCTTCTGGAGACCCAGTACTTC. V and J are TRBV5-4 and TRBJ2-5, with 9 bases aligning to TRBD1. CDR3 length equals 15 residues. Losses at the gene ends were 5 bases for V and 5 bases for J; bases not matched to a gene: 10. Germline assignment: CDR1 SGHNT and CDR2 YYREEE (reference sequence).

In this sample, this clone turned up a few times. CDR3 nucleotides: TGTGCCAGGCCCAGGACTAGGGACGAGCAGTACTTC. It encodes CARPRTRDEQYF. The genes are TRBV9 and TRBJ2-7, with 7 bases lining up with TRBD2. The CDR3 is 12 amino acids. V lost 8 bases and J lost 5; bases outside the gene matches: 7. Germline V lookup: CDR1 SGDLS, CDR2 YYNGEE. Full variable domain (remainder filled in from reference TRBV9 and TRBJ2-7): DSGVTQTPKHLITATGQRVTLRCSPRSGDLSVYWYQQSLDQGLQFLIQYYNGEERAKGNILERFSAQQFPDLHSELNLSSLELGDSALYFCARPRTRDEQYFGPGTRLTVT.

The CDR3 DNA reads TGTGCCAGCAGTCCCAGGAACCACCAAGAGACCCAGTACTTC. Amino acid sequence: CASSPRNHQETQYF. The chain is built from TRBV28 and TRBJ2-5; D uncertain. Germline loops: CDR1 MDHEN, CDR2 SYDVKM. Trimming stripped 5 bases from V and 0 bases from J, with 10 bases between. This CDR3 contains 14 residues.

The chain recombines TRBV5-1 with TRBJ2-1, with 8 bases identical to TRBD2. Germline assignment: CDR1 SGHRS and CDR2 YFSETQ. This CDR3 comprises 15 residues. V lost 0 bases, J lost 6 bases, and 5 bases stayed unmatched. In nucleotides, the CDR3 is TGCGCCAGCAGCTTGGATACTAGCGGCCCCAATGAGCAGTTCTTC. It yields the protein CASSLDTSGPNEQFF.

Comments on this clone: Compared with germline, one end of the junction differs, possibly owing to a read error. The chain couples TRBV28 to TRBJ1-2, with 10 positions matching TRBD1. The CDR3 runs to 13 residues. Germline loops: CDR1 MDHEN, CDR2 SYDVKM. This CDR3 reads CASSPGTGDGMSF. The CDR3 nucleotides read TGTGCCAGCAGCCCCGGGACAGGGGATGGAATGTCATTC.

V is TRBV28 and J is TRBJ2-1; 8 bases fit TRBD2. There are 12 residues in the CDR3. Germline CDR1 reads MDHEN; CDR2 reads SYDVKM. Trimming at V came to 7 bases and at J to 7 bases, leaving 3 bases not matched to a gene. Written as DNA, the CDR3 is TGTGCCAGCATCGGGGGGGTTAATGAGCAGTTCTTC. Its protein product is CASIGGVNEQFF.

The rearrangement uses TRBV4-2 and TRBJ2-7; 7 positions agree with TRBD1. The germline gives CDR1 LGHNA, CDR2 YNFKEQ. With V trimmed by 1 base and J by 4 bases, 13 bases remained unmatched. The CDR3 sequence is 17 residues long. The DNA of the CDR3 is TGTGCCAGCAGCCAAGCAATCAGGGGGAGAGTTGGGTACGAGCAGTACTTC. It is translated as CASSQAIRGRVGYEQYF.

The genes are TRBV5-1 and TRBJ1-4; D might be TRBD1 (6 bases). The CDR3 is made up of 15 amino acids. CDR1 is SGHRS and CDR2 is YFSETQ in the germline V gene. V gave up 1 base and J gave up 8 bases, with 15 bases separating them. The CDR3 DNA reads TGCGCCAGCAGCTTGTCTGGAGTGGACAGCGAAAAACTGTTTTTT. Protein product: CASSLSGVDSEKLFF.

This clone was detected once. The V call is TRBV5-5, the J call TRBJ2-2; weak D call: TRBD2 (5 bases). V was pared by 6 bases and J by 7 bases, with 16 bases between. This CDR3 is 14 amino acids long. Germline V CDR1 and CDR2: SGHKS, YYEKEE (reference sequence). CDR3: CASTLARAGGELFF. DNA for the CDR3: TGTGCCAGCACCCTCGCGAGGGCAGGCGGGGAGCTGTTTTTT.

V usage is TRBV27 and J usage is TRBJ1-1, with D possibly matching TRBD1 (6 bases). In germline, CDR1 is MNHEY, CDR2 SMNVEV (reference sequence). The length of the CDR3 is 16 residues. Trimming took 6 bases from V and 1 from J, leaving 18 bases between them. The CDR3 region is CASRPAGESRNTEAFF. In nucleotides, the CDR3 is TGTGCCAGCAGGCCTGCAGGGGAGAGTAGGAACACTGAAGCTTTCTTT.

The chain carries TRBV2 and TRBJ1-5; 8 bases are a match to TRBD1. The germline gives CDR1 SNHLY, CDR2 FYNNEI. The ends lost 6 bases at V and 3 bases at J; junction bases unmatched: 10. The CDR3 covers 16 residues. The CDR3 spells CASSDQGAGNNQPQHF. CDR3 sequence (DNA): TGTGCCAGCAGCGACCAGGGGGCTGGGAACAATCAGCCCCAGCATTTT.

The chain recombines TRBV19 with TRBJ2-2, with 7 positions matching TRBD1. Germline values: CDR1 LNHDA, CDR2 SQIVND (reference sequence). Germline trimming cut 5 bases from V and 7 bases from J; bases unmatched to any gene: 4. The CDR3 extends over 13 amino acids. This CDR3 reads CASSWTGFGELFF. CDR3 in DNA: TGTGCCAGTAGTTGGACAGGTTTCGGGGAGCTGTTTTTT. Variable domain in full (rest from reference TRBV19 and TRBJ2-2): DGGITQSPKYLFRKEGQNVTLSCEQNLNHDAMYWYRQDPGQGLRLIYYSQIVNDFQKGDIAEGYSVSREKKESFPLTVTSAQKNPTAFYLCASSWTGFGELFFGEGSRLTVL.

The chain couples TRBV28 to TRBJ2-2; TRBD2 might be the D (7 bases). The CDR3 extends over 14 amino acids. V shed 7 bases and J shed 6 bases, with 15 bases lying between them. Germline values: CDR1 MDHEN, CDR2 SYDVKM. CDR3 region: CASIQGGDSGELFF. CDR3 in DNA: TGTGCCAGCATCCAAGGGGGGGATTCCGGGGAGCTGTTTTTT.

The J gene is TRBJ2-2, the V gene TRBV7-2; the match to TRBD1 covers 9 bases. This CDR3 comprises 17 residues. Germline-derived CDR1 and CDR2 are SGHTA and FQGNSA. J gave up 5 bases and V 5 bases, and 12 bases lay outside the gene matches. CDR3: CASSQDLGQGRTGELFF. Here the CDR3 DNA reads TGTGCCAGCAGCCAAGATCTAGGACAGGGGAGGACCGGGGAGCTGTTTTTT.

CDR3 region: CAIRAGGGYEQYF. CDR3 DNA sequence: TGTGCCATCAGGGCGGGAGGAGGTTACGAGCAGTACTTC. The V and J genes are TRBV10-3 and TRBJ2-7; 8 bases are a match to TRBD2. Per germline, CDR1 ENHRY and CDR2 SYGVKD. The J segment lost 4 bases and the V segment lost 6 bases, leaving 5 bases of the junction unmatched. The CDR3 totals 13 residues.

The chain is built from TRBV6-5 and TRBJ2-2; D gene unclear. The V end was cut by 7 bases, the J end by 5 bases, with 11 bases between. The CDR3 extends over 13 amino acids. In germline, CDR1 is MNHEY, CDR2 SVGAGI. For the CDR3, the DNA is TGTGCCAGCATAGATTGGGCAACCGGGGAGCTGTTTTTT. As protein: CASIDWATGELFF.

The V call is TRBV7-3, the J call TRBJ2-3; TRBD2 might be the D (5 bases). Trimming removed 2 bases at V and 9 bases at J, with 12 bases between. Germline V gene data show CDR1 as SGHTA and CDR2 as FQGTGA. There are 13 residues in the CDR3. As DNA, the CDR3 is TGTGCCAGCAGCTTAGGAATATCGGGGACGCAGTATTTT. This sequence encodes CASSLGISGTQYF.

This chain joins TRBV7-9 and TRBJ1-1; 7 bases are shared with TRBD1. Germline V gene data show CDR1 as SEHNR and CDR2 as FQNEAQ (reference sequence). The CDR3 sequence is 15 residues long. Trimming cost V 6 bases and J 2 bases; bases outside gene matches: 9. The CDR3 nucleotides are TGTGCCAGCAGTCTTTTAGGGACAGCCAACACTGAAGCTTTCTTT. It encodes CASSLLGTANTEAFF.

The V call is TRBV5-1, the J call TRBJ2-2; 12 nucleotides agree with TRBD2. Losses at the gene ends were 3 bases for V and 5 bases for J; bases not matched to a gene: 2. Germline V gene lookup returns CDR1 SGHRS and CDR2 YFSETQ. The CDR3 spans 15 residues. The CDR3 loop reads CASSSTSGRTGELFF. In nucleotides, the CDR3 is TGCGCCAGCAGCTCGACTAGCGGGAGAACCGGGGAGCTGTTTTTT. Using reference TRBV5-1 and TRBJ2-2 for the parts outside the CDR3, the full variable domain is KAGVTQTPRYLIKTRGQQVTLSCSPISGHRSVSWYQQTPGQGLQFLFEYFSETQRNKGNFPGRFSGRQFSNSRSEMNVSTLELGDSALYLCASSSTSGRTGELFFGEGSRLTVL.

This chain joins TRBV6-5 and TRBJ1-1; D gene unclear. V gave up 6 bases and J gave up 1 base, with 15 bases separating them. This CDR3 contains 15 residues. Germline loops: CDR1 MNHEY, CDR2 SVGAGI. CDR3 nucleotide sequence: TGTGCCAGCAGCCAACCGGGAGGGTCGAACACTGAAGCTTTCTTT. Translation: CASSQPGGSNTEAFF.

The chain is built from TRBV4-1 and TRBJ1-3; perhaps TRBD1 as D (5 bases). The CDR3 runs to 14 residues. Trimming removed 1 base from V and 2 bases from J, with 6 bases in between. Germline V lookup: CDR1 MGHRA, CDR2 YSYEKL. The CDR3 DNA reads as TGCGCCAGCAGCCAAGTCAGGGCTGGAAACACCATATATTTT. This translates into CASSQVRAGNTIYF.

This clone was seen a few times. The CDR3 sequence is CASSFSDRAYEQYF. CDR3 coding DNA: TGTGCCAGCAGCTTCTCCGACAGGGCATACGAGCAGTACTTC. The gene calls are TRBV5-4 and TRBJ2-7, with TRBD1 identical over 7 bases. Losses at the gene ends were 2 bases for V and 4 bases for J; bases not matched to a gene: 6. The V gene's germline CDR1 is SGHNT and CDR2 YYREEE (reference sequence). This CDR3 contains 14 residues.

This clone has a handful of counts. The J gene is TRBJ1-2, the V gene TRBV5-6; 7 nucleotides agree with TRBD1. The V gene's germline CDR1 is SGHDT and CDR2 YYEEEE. V was pared by 3 bases and J by 7 bases, with 6 bases of the junction left unmatched. CDR3 size: 13 residues. For the CDR3, the DNA is TGTGCCAGCAGCTGGGGACAGTCGGGTGGCTACACCTTC. Its protein is CASSWGQSGGYTF.